This T cell receptor (beta chain) was obtained from a study of CD8 T cells in Susac syndrome. The germline V gene encodes CDR1 SGHNT and CDR2 YYREEE (reference sequence). CDR3 size: 15 residues. Trimming took 1 base from V and 3 from J; bases not matched to a gene: 1. FACS enriched CD8+ TEMRA cells, while bulk CD8+ and CD4+ were negatively isolated. RNA amounts of 0.5 to 1 ug underwent reverse transcription with random hexamers. Amplification of TCR beta CDR3 used immunoSEQ multiplex PCR across 54 Vbeta and 13 Jbeta. MiXCR was run by TCRdb on the immunoSEQ multiplex PCR reads, yielding one entry per CDR3 protein. The sample lists about 210,000 distinct CDR3 sequences, 95% occurring once.

The chain uses TRBV5-4 and TRBJ2-6, with 7 bases identical to TRBD1. The receptor was derived from a human donor with multiple sclerosis. The specimen sequenced was CD4+ T cells from PBMCs. CDR3 sequence: CASSLRGLGANVLTF. The CDR3 DNA is TGTGCCAGCAGCTTGAGGGGGCTTGGGGCCAACGTCCTGACTTTC.